These 5 T cell receptor beta chains were sequenced from one sample in a study of cytomegalovirus exposure and HLA in healthy donors. Amplification used 60 Vbeta primers and 13 Jbeta primers. Only in-frame clones appear in the TCRdb table, and some are missing; sequencing was by immunoSEQ multiplex PCR. Here the sample spans fewer than 200,000 clones, 70% to 90% being singletons. The source material was PBMCs. These receptors all stem from a woman in her twenties or thirties in good health and CMV-seronegative.

In its sample, this clone was seen once. This rearrangement joins TRBV2 to TRBJ2-7, with 11 bases fitting TRBD2. The V gene end was trimmed by 6 bases and the J gene end by 3 bases; junction bases not matched to a gene: 7. This CDR3 has 15 amino acids. Germline V lookup: CDR1 SNHLY, CDR2 FYNNEI. CDR3 protein: CASRAGTSGLYEQYF. The CDR3 DNA is TGTGCCAGCAGAGCCGGGACTAGCGGCCTCTACGAGCAGTACTTC.

The sample holds a few counts of this clone. The chain couples TRBV7-9 to TRBJ1-2; possible D gene TRBD1, 5 bases. Germline V gene sequence: CDR1 SEHNR, CDR2 FQNEAQ (reference sequence). The CDR3 has 13 amino acids. CDR3 nucleotides: TGTTCCACGCCTTCCGACGGGGGTTATGGCTACACCTTC. This sequence encodes CSTPSDGGYGYTF.

The genes are TRBV5-1 and TRBJ2-5; possible D gene TRBD1, 6 bases. Looked up from germline, CDR1 is SGHRS and CDR2 is YFSETQ. The germline V and J ends were trimmed by 0 bases and 5 bases, with 17 bases remaining between them. The length of the CDR3 is 16 residues. CDR3 residues: CASSLVGQDSRETQYF. CDR3 nucleotide sequence: TGCGCCAGCAGCTTGGTTGGTCAGGACAGCAGGGAGACCCAGTACTTC.

CDR3: CASSPPDREGAFF. The CDR3 DNA reads TGTGCCAGCAGCCCACCGGACAGGGAAGGAGCTTTCTTT. The rearrangement uses TRBV28 and TRBJ1-1, with 8 bases matching TRBD1. This CDR3 has 13 residues. Germline CDR1 is MDHEN and CDR2 is SYDVKM. V trimming: 6 bases; J trimming: 10 bases; junction bases outside the gene matches: 10.

The chain combines TRBV5-5 with TRBJ2-3; D is possibly TRBD1 (9 bases). This CDR3 region has 16 residues. V was pared by 4 bases and J by 6 bases, with 21 bases between. The germline gives CDR1 SGHKS, CDR2 YYEKEE (reference sequence). The CDR3 is CASSIAGQGGSDTQYF. CDR3 coding DNA: TGTGCCAGCAGCATAGCGGGACAGGGCGGATCCGATACGCAGTATTTT.